Presented here are 7 T cell receptor beta chains from one specimen sequenced in a study of CD8+ T cells in alopecia areata. Extracted from the samples, RNA was reverse transcribed into cDNA to serve as the sequencing template. Produced via immunoSEQ multiplex PCR; TCRdb's table is partial and in-frame only. The sample comprises 200,000 or so clones, less than 45% of which are singletons, and 0.45% to 0.55% rests with the top ten. Described treatment: oral pan-JAK inhibitor, 5-10 mg twice daily. Material: CD4+ T cells sorted from blood, obtained between weeks 30 and 35, from a patient treated with tofacitinib. These TCRs come from a human donor with alopecia areata.

This chain uses TRBV30 with TRBJ2-1; TRBD1 matches at 7 bases. V gave up 4 bases and J gave up 5 bases; unmatched junction bases: 5. There are 13 residues in the CDR3. The germline CDR1 and CDR2 sequences are GTSNPN and SVGIG (reference sequence). In DNA, the CDR3 is TGTGCCTGGAATGAACAGGGGAACAATGAGCAGTTCTTC. Translating it yields CAWNEQGNNEQFF.

This clone was picked up a small number of times. The V gene is TRBV29-1, the J gene TRBJ2-1, with TRBD2 matching over 11 bases. This CDR3 is built from 12 residues. Germline CDR1 is SQVTM and CDR2 is ANQGSEA. Trimming at V came to 7 bases and at J to 10 bases, leaving 6 bases not matched to a gene. The CDR3 DNA reads as TGCAGCGCGGCTAGCGGGAGGTACGAGCAGTTCTTC. The encoded protein is CSAASGRYEQFF.

The rearrangement joins TRBV2 to TRBJ2-7; TRBD1 matches 8 bases. CDR3 size: 14 residues. In germline, CDR1 is SNHLY, CDR2 FYNNEI. Germline trimming cut 6 bases from V and 5 bases from J; bases unmatched to any gene: 9. The chain's CDR3 is CASRGDRRPNEQYF. As DNA, the CDR3 is TGTGCCAGCAGGGGGGACAGGAGGCCAAACGAGCAGTACTTC.

This clone was counted a few times. This chain connects TRBV11-2 to TRBJ1-2, with a weak D call TRBD1 (6 bases). The CDR3 totals 13 residues. Germline CDR1 is SGHAT and CDR2 is FQNNGV. Trimming cost V 5 bases and J 4 bases, with 11 bases left between them. The CDR3 DNA reads as TGTGCCAGCAGCCAACAGGGCTCCTATGGCTACACCTTC. It specifies CASSQQGSYGYTF.

This chain uses TRBV6-1 with TRBJ1-2; no definite D call. The V gene's germline CDR1 is MNHNS and CDR2 SASEGT. The CDR3 length is 14 residues. Trimming left V 1 base short and J 8 bases short, with 14 bases between. The DNA for the CDR3 is TGTGCCAGCAGTGAAGGCACGGCATGGATGGGCTACACCTTC. Its protein is CASSEGTAWMGYTF.

J is TRBJ2-7 and V is TRBV10-2; 15 bases fit TRBD2. The CDR3 is made up of 18 amino acids. Germline CDR1 reads WSHSY; CDR2 reads SAAADI. J lost 6 bases, V lost 6 bases, and 15 bases had no gene match. CDR3 region: CASRYDWTSGRASVEQYF. DNA of the CDR3: TGCGCCAGCAGATACGATTGGACTAGCGGGAGGGCCTCCGTCGAGCAGTACTTC.

This clone has a handful of counts. This chain uses TRBV4-2 with TRBJ2-7; D is possibly TRBD1 (9 bases). This CDR3 has 17 amino acids. Per germline, CDR1 LGHNA and CDR2 YNFKEQ. V was cut by 1 base and J by 1 base, with 17 bases left in between. CDR3 sequence: CASSQVAGTGRSYEQYF. CDR3 DNA: TGTGCCAGCAGCCAAGTAGCGGGGACAGGGCGGTCCTACGAGCAGTACTTC.